This T cell receptor beta chain is from a study of cytomegalovirus exposure and HLA in healthy donors. Study results and caveats: Later work found that TCR association rates differed between HLA loci; DRB1 had the most and HLA-C the fewest.

V was shortened by 1 base and J by 5 bases, with 15 bases between the two germline ends. Per germline, CDR1 SNHLY and CDR2 FYNNEI. This CDR3 has 15 residues. Amplification used 60 Vbeta primers and 13 Jbeta primers. Sequenced by immunoSEQ multiplex PCR; TCRdb stores in-frame clones only, minus some. The sample has approximately 170,000 clones, 70% to 90% seen once. Details on this clone: Its antigen is still unknown.

The chain joins TRBV2 to TRBJ2-7; a possible D gene is TRBD2 (5 bases). This TCR was recovered from a woman aged 18-29 years in good health and CMV-seronegative. Sequenced material: PBMCs. This CDR3 reads CASSEVEARGHEQYF. CDR3 nucleotide sequence: TGTGCCAGCAGTGAAGTGGAGGCCCGAGGACACGAGCAGTACTTC. The full variable domain, rest sourced from reference TRBV2 and TRBJ2-7, is EPEVTQTPSHQVTQMGQEVILRCVPISNHLYFYWYRQILGQKVEFLVSFYNNEISEKSEIFDDQFSVERPDGSNFTLKIRSTKLEDSAMYFCASSEVEARGHEQYFGPGTRLTVT.